This T cell receptor beta chain was captured by sequencing in a study of blood T cell repertoires in COVID-19. Per the original data handling: Estimation of nucleated cell counts was performed using reference gene primer amplification. This table comes from immunoSEQ multiplex PCR, and its TCRdb copy is limited to in-frame clones, with some not included. V, J and clone size were drawn from that table, and D and trimming were deduced from the DNA. The sample includes some 70,000 clones, 70% to 90% seen only once; the top ten take around 2.8%. This CDR3 has 15 residues. Trimming removed 4 bases from V and 4 bases from J; junction bases left unmatched: 1. Looked up from germline, CDR1 is LNHDA and CDR2 is SQIVND (reference sequence).

Material: peripheral blood. J is TRBJ2-5 and V is TRBV19; 15 nucleotides agree with TRBD2. This TCR came from a man aged 65 to 85 with active or convalescent COVID-19. CDR3: CASSTGLAGGETQYF. The CDR3 region has the DNA TGTGCCAGTAGTACGGGACTAGCGGGAGGAGAGACCCAGTACTTC.